Reported below is one T cell receptor beta chain. What it binds is not known. The sample originates from a study of type 1 regulatory T cells. TCRdb analysed the reads with MiXCR anew, one entry per CDR3 protein. The sample has 63,000 or so distinct CDR3 sequences, about 50% seen once; the top ten hold roughly 2.2%. The CDR3 is 15 amino acids. The V gene end was trimmed by 8 bases and the J gene end by 5 bases; junction bases not matched to a gene: 10. In germline, CDR1 is MDHEN, CDR2 SYDVKM. The V gene is TRBV28, the J gene TRBJ2-3; 10 bases are shared with TRBD2. This TCR derives from a human donor in good health. Sequencing used cultured non-Tr1 T cells, either the whole culture or a sorted T cell fraction (not recorded which). CDR3 DNA: TGTGCCAGCGTCACAGTAGCGGGGGGTTTAGATACGCAGTATTTT. This sequence encodes CASVTVAGGLDTQYF.